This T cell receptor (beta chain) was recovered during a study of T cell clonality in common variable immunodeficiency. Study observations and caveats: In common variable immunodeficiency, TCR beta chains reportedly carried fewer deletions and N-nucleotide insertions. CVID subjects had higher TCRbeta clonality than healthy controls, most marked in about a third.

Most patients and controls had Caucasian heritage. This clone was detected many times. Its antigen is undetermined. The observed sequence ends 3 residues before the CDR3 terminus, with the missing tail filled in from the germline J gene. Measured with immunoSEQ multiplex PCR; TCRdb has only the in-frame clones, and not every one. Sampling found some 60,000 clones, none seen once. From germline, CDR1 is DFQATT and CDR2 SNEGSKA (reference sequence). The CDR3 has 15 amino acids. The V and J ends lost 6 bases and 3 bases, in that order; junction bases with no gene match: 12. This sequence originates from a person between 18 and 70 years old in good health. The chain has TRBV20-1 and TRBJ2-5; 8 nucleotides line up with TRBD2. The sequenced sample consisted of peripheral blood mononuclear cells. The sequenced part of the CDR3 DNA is TGCAGTGCACAGAGTGGGACTAGGGCTGAAGAGACC. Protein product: CSAQSGTRAEET. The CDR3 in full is CSAQSGTRAEETQYF.